Below, 5 T cell receptor beta chains from the same sample are listed, as sequenced in a study of a mutant IDH1 vaccine in newly diagnosed glioma. Documented time point: week 35, safety follow-up. One vaccine dose held 300 ug of mutant IDH1 20-mer peptide and came with topical imiquimod. The table came from immunoSEQ multiplex PCR; TCRdb's copy has only in-frame clones and leaves some out. The repertoire holds about 50,000 clones, with roughly four fifths as singletons. Their antigens remain unidentified. The sequencing used PBMCs, collected from a glioma patient whose treatment included an IDH1 peptide vaccine. These receptors were collected from a man aged 40-49 years with glioma.

The chain is built from TRBV6-1 and TRBJ1-2, with unresolved D. The CDR3 covers 11 residues. Germline values: CDR1 MNHNS, CDR2 SASEGT. Trimming removed 10 bases from V and 4 bases from J, with 10 bases in between. CDR3 sequence (DNA): TGTGCCACCACGAGCACCTATGGCTACACCTTC. As protein: CATTSTYGYTF.

The chain is built from TRBV7-6 and TRBJ2-3; no definite D call. Per the germline V gene, CDR1 is SGHVS and CDR2 is FNYEAQ. Trimming cost V 1 base and J 5 bases, with 1 base left between them. There are 11 residues in the CDR3. The CDR3 reads CASSLEDTQYF. CDR3 bases: TGTGCCAGCAGCTTAGAAGATACGCAGTATTTT.

This clone was seen a handful of times. The rearrangement joins TRBV7-8 to TRBJ1-5; D ambiguous. The CDR3 is 16 amino acids. V was clipped by 5 bases and J by 5 bases, with 19 bases between them. In germline, CDR1 is SGHVS, CDR2 FQNEAQ. The CDR3 region is CASSPSLSGSDQPQHF. The CDR3 DNA reads TGTGCCAGCAGCCCCTCTCTTAGTGGGTCAGATCAGCCCCAGCATTTT.

The chain links TRBV6-5 to TRBJ2-3, with 8 bases fitting TRBD1. V trimming: 4 bases; J trimming: 9 bases; junction bases outside the gene matches: 9. CDR1 is MNHEY, CDR2 SVGAGI, per germline. This CDR3 has 14 amino acids. CDR3 protein: CASSLEQGVRTQYF. Here the CDR3 DNA reads TGTGCCAGCAGTTTGGAACAGGGGGTAAGGACGCAGTATTTT.

About this clone: At one end, the junction sequence differs from germline, possibly due to a read error. The V call is TRBV25-1, the J call TRBJ2-5, with D possibly TRBD1 on 6 matching bases. CDR3 length: 17 residues. In germline, CDR1 is MGHDK, CDR2 SYGVNS. The CDR3 DNA reads as TGTGCCAGCAGTGACCGGGACACACGGGCGTCCCAAGGGACCCAGTACTTC. Protein: CASSDRDTRASQGTQYF.